This T cell receptor (beta chain) appears in the sequencing data of a study of Ad26.COV2.S vaccination and SARS-CoV-2 variants. The overall study: In the study, Ad26.COV2.S was injected intramuscularly once, or twice 56 days apart. General observations from the study: Total T cell responses, in the TCR breadth and depth analyses, may have been underestimated. CD8+ and CD4+ T cells specific for spike reportedly responded with substantial breadth after vaccination.

Measured with immunoSEQ multiplex PCR; TCRdb has only the in-frame clones, and not every one. The sample has over 450,000 clones, roughly nine tenths seen once. As for this clone: Its target is not known.

Treatment indicated: over 15 received Ad26.COV2.S at low or high dose, single or two shots; 5 received placebo; per-sample allocation not given. It was on day 63 after the first vaccine or placebo injection that samples were taken. An Ad26 vector expressing Wuhan-strain SARS-CoV-2 spike constituted the vaccine. This CDR3 is built from 14 residues. Germline CDR1 SEHNR, CDR2 FQNEAQ (reference sequence). V gave up 5 bases and J gave up 1 base; unmatched junction bases: 4. The starting material was peripheral blood, obtained in a trial of Ad26.COV2.S vaccine versus placebo. The sequence came from a person aged 18-65 years who received the Ad26.COV2.S COVID-19 vaccine or a placebo. The rearrangement joins TRBV7-9 to TRBJ1-1; TRBD1 agrees at 7 bases. This CDR3 is CASSPRGRNTEAFF. CDR3 nucleotides: TGTGCCAGCAGCCCGAGGGGGCGGAACACTGAAGCTTTCTTT. Complete variable domain (other parts from reference TRBV7-9 and TRBJ1-1): DTGVSQNPRHKITKRGQNVTFRCDPISEHNRLYWYRQTLGQGPEFLTYFQNEAQLEKSRLLSDRFSAERPKGSFSTLEIQRTEQGDSAMYLCASSPRGRNTEAFFGQGTRLTVV.